This is a list of T cell receptor beta chains from one sample in a study of T cells in Graves' hyperthyroidism and ophthalmopathy. TCRdb reanalysed the multiplex PCR reads using MiXCR and keeps one entry per CDR3 protein. The sample lists hundreds of thousands of distinct CDR3 sequences; 15% to 17% were seen once. Sequencing was performed on blood. All receptors derive from a woman under 30 with Graves' hyperthyroidism that later progressed to Graves' ophthalmopathy. CDR3s include the opening cysteine and the closing phenylalanine or tryptophan. Fields, in order: clone size, V gene, J gene, D gene, CDR3 DNA, CDR3 protein. A D gene is named only where the DNA matches it firmly. Clone sizes are given selectively: once, few, many, or a class where the clone is expanded.

>.|TRBV19|TRBJ2-6|.
TGTGCCAGTAGTATATCAAGGGTCGCCAACGTCCTGACTTTC
CASSISRVANVLTF
>.|TRBV5-1|TRBJ2-1|.
TGCGCCAGCAGCTTGTTGGGGGCCTCCTACAATGAGCAGTTCTTC
CASSLLGASYNEQFF
>.|TRBV2|TRBJ2-1|.
TGTGCCAGCAGCGTAGGGCTAGTCCGGTCCTACAATGAGCAGTTCTTC
CASSVGLVRSYNEQFF
>few|TRBV19|TRBJ1-5|TRBD1
TGTGCCAGTAGTACCAATGACAGGGGGTACCGTCAGCCCCAGCATTTT
CASSTNDRGYRQPQHF
>many|TRBV15|TRBJ1-5|TRBD1
TGTGCCACCAGCAGAGAACAGGGGGAATATAGCAATCAGCCCCAGCATTTT
CATSREQGEYSNQPQHF
>many|TRBV2|TRBJ2-6|.
TGTGCCAGCAGTGAAGCTCTTAACGTGAGGGCTGGGGCCAACGTCCTGACTTTC
CASSEALNVRAGANVLTF
>few|TRBV10-3|TRBJ1-1|.
TGTGCCATCAGTGAGTCAGGGGTAGTTGAAGCTTTCTTT
CAISESGVVEAFF
>few|TRBV7-9|TRBJ2-5|.
TGTGCCAGCAGCTCCACGACTTTGGACCAGTACTTC
CASSSTTLDQYF
>many|TRBV7-8|TRBJ2-7|TRBD2
TGTGCCGTTACCGAAGGGACTAGCGTAGCCTACGAGCAGTACTTC
CAVTEGTSVAYEQYF
>many|TRBV2|TRBJ2-3|.
TGTGCCAGCAGCCCGCAGTATTTT
CASSPQYF
>many|TRBV20-1|TRBJ2-5|.
TGCAGTGCTAGGGAAAGTTGGGGGACCCAGTACTTC
CSARESWGTQYF
>.|TRBV6-1|TRBJ1-4|.
TGTGCCAGCAGTATGGGAGGCGAAAAACTGTTTTTT
CASSMGGEKLFF
>many|TRBV5-1|TRBJ2-7|.
TGCGCCAGCAGCTTGGTTGGGGGCCGTAACGAGCAGTACTTC
CASSLVGGRNEQYF
>many|TRBV28|TRBJ2-3|.
TGTGCCAGCAGTTTAGGATCCCTGCCAGGCTTCACAGATACGCAGTATTTT
CASSLGSLPGFTDTQYF
>few|TRBV4-1|TRBJ1-4|.
TGCGCCAGCAGCCTCATGGGGGAGGAAAAACTGTTTTTT
CASSLMGEEKLFF
>.|TRBV5-1|TRBJ1-2|.
TGTGCCAGCAGCCCAAGATTAGCTAACTATGGCTACACCTTC
CASSPRLANYGYTF
>few|TRBV4-1|TRBJ2-7|.
TGCGCCAGCAGCCAACAGGTCTCCTACGAGCAGTACTTC
CASSQQVSYEQYF
>many|TRBV28|TRBJ2-7|TRBD2
TGTGCCAGCAGTTTATGGACTAGCGGTTCCTACGAGCAGTACTTC
CASSLWTSGSYEQYF
>.|TRBV12-3/TRBV12-4|TRBJ2-6|TRBD1
TGTGCCAGCAGTCAGGGGGACAGGAGCTCTGGGGCCAACGTCCTGACTTTC
CASSQGDRSSGANVLTF
>.|TRBV15|TRBJ1-5|.
TGTGCCACCAGCAGAGGGGGGGGCCGAAATCAGCCCCAGCATTTT
CATSRGGGRNQPQHF
>many|TRBV28|TRBJ2-1|.
TGTGCCAGCAGTTTGGGACACCCCTCCTACAATGAGCAGTTCTTC
CASSLGHPSYNEQFF
>many|TRBV6-1|TRBJ1-2|.
TGTGCCACAAGTACCGGGGGGCATTACTATGGCTACACCTTC
CATSTGGHYYGYTF
>many|TRBV27|TRBJ2-1|.
TGTGCCAGCAGAACCTTTGCCACCTACAATGAGCAGTTCTTC
CASRTFATYNEQFF
>many|TRBV30|TRBJ2-3|TRBD2
TGTGCCTGGAGTGTACGCCGACTAGCGGGAATCTCGAATACGCAGTATTTT
CAWSVRRLAGISNTQYF
>few|TRBV6-5|TRBJ1-5|.
TGTGCCAGCAGTTACTCGACCGGAGTTCAGCCCCAGCATTTT
CASSYSTGVQPQHF
>many|TRBV20-1|TRBJ2-7|.
TGCAGTGCTAGTAATGGACCTGCCTACGAGCAGTACTTC
CSASNGPAYEQYF